This TCR beta chain was profiled in a study of blood T cell repertoires in COVID-19. As for the study in general: Spain, Italy and the United States supplied samples that represented acute and convalescent COVID-19.

Only in-frame clones appear in the TCRdb table, and some are missing; sequencing was by immunoSEQ multiplex PCR. The sample carries under 200,000 clones, roughly 83% recorded once. Participants spanned ages about 18 to 90 years and resided in about two dozen US areas. Symptom resolution, clearance, or two negative PCRs marked the recovered donors of Cohort 3. Sequenced sample: PBMCs or T cells enriched from blood (not recorded which). This clonotype was sampled from a woman aged 55 to 70 who had recovered from COVID-19.

CDR3 sequence reads: CASSEEGARLSGELFF. The CDR3, as DNA: TGTGCCAGCAGTGAGGAGGGGGCACGACTATCCGGGGAGCTGTTTTTT. The V gene is TRBV6-1, the J gene TRBJ2-2; D possibly corresponds to TRBD1 (7 bases). Germline V gene lookup returns CDR1 MNHNS and CDR2 SASEGT. The V and J ends lost 3 bases and 6 bases respectively, with 17 bases between them. CDR3 length equals 16 residues.